This record looks at one T cell receptor (beta chain) sequence and its context. Its antigen is currently unknown. It was healthy bone marrow donors who served as donors. This sample was taken from a study of cytomegalovirus exposure and HLA in healthy donors. The CDR3 covers 14 residues. CDR1 MNHEY and CDR2 SVGAGI come from the germline V gene. J gave up 5 bases and V 8 bases, and 11 bases lay outside the gene matches. The PCR contained 60 Vbeta and 13 Jbeta primers. Sequencing was performed with immunoSEQ multiplex PCR; in TCRdb, only in-frame clones are kept and a portion is missing. The table lists fewer than 150,000 clones, about 79% of them singletons. Findings of the study overall: Excluded were some V segments that proved indistinguishable, including TRBV6-2 and TRBV6-3. Immune exposure was documented only through CMV serostatus.

The sample taken for sequencing was PBMCs. This clonotype originated in a middle-aged man in good health and CMV-seropositive. The V gene is TRBV6-5, the J gene TRBJ2-5; 7 bases fit TRBD1. CDR3 region: CASRRQGTRETQYF. The CDR3 nucleotides are TGTGCCAGCCGACGACAGGGAACTCGGGAGACCCAGTACTTC.